This T cell receptor beta chain was identified in a study of T cell changes during pregnancy in multiple sclerosis. The CDR3 has 13 amino acids. Losses at the gene ends were 3 bases for V and 6 bases for J; bases not matched to a gene: 0. Looked up from germline, CDR1 is SGHRS and CDR2 is YFSETQ. Data came from immunoSEQ multiplex PCR; TCRdb stores just in-frame clones and leaves some out. The sample lists approximately 74,000 clones; around nine tenths were seen once. The sequence was collected from a female donor with multiple sclerosis, enrolled in a pregnancy study. The chain recombines TRBV5-1 with TRBJ1-4, with 9 nucleotides matching TRBD1. The sequencing here drew on peripheral blood, taken before pregnancy. CDR3 region: CASSWDRDEKLFF. The CDR3 DNA reads TGCGCCAGCAGCTGGGACAGGGATGAAAAACTGTTTTTT.